This note documents a single T cell receptor beta chain sequence. These data are taken from a study of OX40 agonist ivuxolimab in advanced cancers. Here immunoSEQ multiplex PCR was the method, and the copy in TCRdb shows in-frame clones only, minus some. The sample shows about 70,000 clones, around 80% of them seen only once. Blood samples were obtained at baseline, cycle 4 day 1, and cycle 7 day 1. The sample consisted of CD4+ or CD8+ T cells sorted from blood, taken in a trial of the OX40 agonist ivuxolimab. The receptor was derived from an adult with an advanced solid tumor such as melanoma, head and neck, liver or kidney cancer.

CDR3: CASSAAATGTGELFF. In DNA form, the CDR3 reads TGTGCCAGTAGTGCCGCGGCGACGGGCACCGGGGAGCTGTTTTTT. This chain connects TRBV19 to TRBJ2-2; no clear D. Per germline, CDR1 LNHDA and CDR2 SQIVND (reference sequence). This CDR3 is built from 15 residues. The V end lost 5 bases, the J end lost 4 bases, and 14 bases lay between the germline ends.